Listed here is a single TCR beta chain. Sequencing libraries for TCR beta were prepared with iRepertoire HTBI primers and Arm-PCR of CDR3 regions. A single record per CDR3 protein comes from TCRdb applying MiXCR to the multiplex PCR reads. Of 500,000 to 700,000 distinct CDR3 sequences listed, about 15% were seen once; the top ten hold 15% to 20%. The record originates from a study of regulatory T cells in long-lasting Graves disease. The time point denotes: newly diagnosed GD, antithyroid drugs for less than 3 months. From RNA extracted from PBMCs, the TCR library was made. Germline CDR1 and CDR2: KGHSH and LQKENI. This CDR3 has 13 amino acids. V was trimmed by 2 bases and J by 6 bases, leaving 10 bases between them. These data were also reused for a study on T cells in Graves' hyperthyroidism and ophthalmopathy. According to that study: Blood also carried most thyroid clonotypes expanded above 0.001.

This TCR came from a woman aged 30 to 39 with Graves disease. V and J are TRBV18 and TRBJ1-2; D perhaps matches TRBD1 (5 bases). This specimen was peripheral blood mononuclear cells (PBMCs), taken at new diagnosis, from a patient treated with antithyroid drugs. The CDR3 is CASSPRGGDGYTF. DNA for the CDR3: TGTGCCAGCTCACCAAGGGGAGGCGATGGCTACACCTTC.